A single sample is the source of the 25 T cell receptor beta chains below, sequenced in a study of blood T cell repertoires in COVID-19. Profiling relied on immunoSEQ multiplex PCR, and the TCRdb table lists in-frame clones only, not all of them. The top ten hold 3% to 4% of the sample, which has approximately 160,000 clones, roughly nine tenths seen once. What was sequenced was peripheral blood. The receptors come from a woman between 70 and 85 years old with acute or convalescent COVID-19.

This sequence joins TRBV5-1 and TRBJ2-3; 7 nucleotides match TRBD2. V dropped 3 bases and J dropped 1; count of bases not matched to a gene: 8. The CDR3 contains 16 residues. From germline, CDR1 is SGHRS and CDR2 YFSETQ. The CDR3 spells CASSSQGGVGTDTQYF. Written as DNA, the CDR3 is TGCGCCAGCAGCTCGCAGGGAGGGGTGGGCACAGATACGCAGTATTTT.

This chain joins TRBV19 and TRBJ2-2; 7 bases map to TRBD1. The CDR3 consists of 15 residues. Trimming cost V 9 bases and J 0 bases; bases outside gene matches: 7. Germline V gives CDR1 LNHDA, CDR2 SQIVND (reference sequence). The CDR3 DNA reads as TGTGCCAGCCAACCCACAGGGGCGAACACCGGGGAGCTGTTTTTT. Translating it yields CASQPTGANTGELFF.

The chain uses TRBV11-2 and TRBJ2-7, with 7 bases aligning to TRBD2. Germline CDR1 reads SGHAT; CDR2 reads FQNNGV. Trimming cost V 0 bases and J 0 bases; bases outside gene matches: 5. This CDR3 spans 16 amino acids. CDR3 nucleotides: TGTGCCAGCAGCTTAGATATAGCGGGCCTCTCCTACGAGCAGTACTTC. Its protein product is CASSLDIAGLSYEQYF.

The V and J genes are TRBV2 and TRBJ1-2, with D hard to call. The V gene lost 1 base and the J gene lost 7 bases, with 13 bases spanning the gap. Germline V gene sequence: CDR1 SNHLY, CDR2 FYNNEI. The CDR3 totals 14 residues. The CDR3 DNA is TGTGCCAGCAGTGAAGACCAGCCCAGAGGTGGCTACACCTTC. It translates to CASSEDQPRGGYTF.

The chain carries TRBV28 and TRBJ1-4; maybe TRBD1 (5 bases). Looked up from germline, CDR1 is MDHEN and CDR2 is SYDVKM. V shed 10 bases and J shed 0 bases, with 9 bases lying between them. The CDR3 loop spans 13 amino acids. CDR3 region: CAIGGATNEKLFF. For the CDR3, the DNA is TGTGCCATCGGGGGGGCAACTAATGAAAAACTGTTTTTT.

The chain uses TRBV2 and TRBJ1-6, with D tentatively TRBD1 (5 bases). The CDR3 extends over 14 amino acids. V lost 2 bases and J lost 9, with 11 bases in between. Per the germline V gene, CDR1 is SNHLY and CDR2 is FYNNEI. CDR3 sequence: CASSEQGLSSPLHF. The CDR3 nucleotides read TGTGCCAGCAGTGAACAGGGTTTGAGTTCACCCCTCCACTTT.

In DNA, the CDR3 is TGCAGTGCTAGTGCTAGCGGGAAGAGGATTCAGTACTTC. As protein: CSASASGKRIQYF. The chain employs TRBV20-1 and TRBJ2-4, with TRBD2 identical over 9 bases. The CDR3 extends over 13 amino acids. CDR1 and CDR2 from the germline V gene are DFQATT and SNEGSKA (reference sequence). Trimming cost V 3 bases and J 10 bases; bases outside gene matches: 7.

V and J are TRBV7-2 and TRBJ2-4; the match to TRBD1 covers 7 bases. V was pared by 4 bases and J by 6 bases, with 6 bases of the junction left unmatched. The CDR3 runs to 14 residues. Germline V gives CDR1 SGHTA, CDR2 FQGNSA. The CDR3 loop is CASSSRQGSNIQYF. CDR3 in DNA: TGTGCCAGCAGCTCAAGACAGGGATCAAACATTCAGTACTTC. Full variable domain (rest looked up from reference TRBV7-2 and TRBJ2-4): GAGVSQSPSNKVTEKGKDVELRCDPISGHTALYWYRQSLGQGLEFLIYFQGNSAPDKSGLPSDRFSAERTGGSVSTLTIQRTQQEDSAVYLCASSSRQGSNIQYFGAGTRLSVL.

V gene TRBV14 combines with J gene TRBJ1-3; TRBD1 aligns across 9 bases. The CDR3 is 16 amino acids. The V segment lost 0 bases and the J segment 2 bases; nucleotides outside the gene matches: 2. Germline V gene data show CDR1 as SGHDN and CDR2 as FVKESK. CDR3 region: CASSQDRDRAGNTIYF. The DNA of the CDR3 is TGTGCCAGCAGCCAAGACCGGGACAGGGCTGGAAACACCATATATTTT.

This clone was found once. The CDR3 sequence: CASSQDGGGGGYTF. The CDR3 coding sequence is TGTGCCAGCAGCCAAGATGGGGGAGGTGGTGGCTACACCTTC. This rearrangement joins TRBV4-2 to TRBJ1-2; maybe TRBD1 (5 bases). Trimming took 0 bases from V and 7 from J, leaving 12 bases between them. Germline V lookup: CDR1 LGHNA, CDR2 YNFKEQ. There are 14 residues in the CDR3.

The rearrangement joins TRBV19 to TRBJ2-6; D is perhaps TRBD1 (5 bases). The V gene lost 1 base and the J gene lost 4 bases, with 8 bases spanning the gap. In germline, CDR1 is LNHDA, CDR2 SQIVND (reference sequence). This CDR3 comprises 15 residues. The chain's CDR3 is CASSIGQLGANVLTF. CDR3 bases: TGTGCCAGTAGTATAGGACAGTTGGGGGCCAACGTCCTGACTTTC.

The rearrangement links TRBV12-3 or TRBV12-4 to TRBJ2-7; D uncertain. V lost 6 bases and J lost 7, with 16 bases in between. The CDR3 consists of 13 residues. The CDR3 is CASSFRESAEQYF. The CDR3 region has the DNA TGTGCCAGCAGCTTTAGAGAGTCAGCGGAGCAGTACTTC.

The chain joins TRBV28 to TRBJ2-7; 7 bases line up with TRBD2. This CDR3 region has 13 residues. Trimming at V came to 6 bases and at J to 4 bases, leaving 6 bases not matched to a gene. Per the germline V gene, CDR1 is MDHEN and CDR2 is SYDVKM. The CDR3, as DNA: TGTGCCAGCAGCGGACTAGTCGATTACGAGCAGTACTTC. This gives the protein CASSGLVDYEQYF.

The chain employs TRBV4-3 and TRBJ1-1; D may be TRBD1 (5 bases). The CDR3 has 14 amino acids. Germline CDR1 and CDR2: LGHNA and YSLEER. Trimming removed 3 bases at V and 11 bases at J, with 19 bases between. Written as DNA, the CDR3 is TGCGCCAGCAGCCAGGTCTCCTCACTGGGGGGTGCTTTCTTT. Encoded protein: CASSQVSSLGGAFF.

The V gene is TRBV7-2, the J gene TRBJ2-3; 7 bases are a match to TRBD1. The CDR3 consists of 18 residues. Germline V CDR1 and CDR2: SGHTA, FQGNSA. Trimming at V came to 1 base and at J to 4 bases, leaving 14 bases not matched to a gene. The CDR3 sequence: CASSLGAGGVGMADTQYF. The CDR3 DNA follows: TGTGCCAGCAGCTTAGGAGCAGGGGGAGTCGGGATGGCAGATACGCAGTATTTT.

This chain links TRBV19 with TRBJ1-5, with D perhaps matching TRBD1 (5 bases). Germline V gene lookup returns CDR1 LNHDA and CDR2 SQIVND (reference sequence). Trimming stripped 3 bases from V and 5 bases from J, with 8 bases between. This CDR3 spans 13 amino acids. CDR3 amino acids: CASSMWGDQPQHF. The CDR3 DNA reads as TGTGCCAGTAGTATGTGGGGGGATCAGCCCCAGCATTTT. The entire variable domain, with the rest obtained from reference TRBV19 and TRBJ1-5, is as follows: DGGITQSPKYLFRKEGQNVTLSCEQNLNHDAMYWYRQDPGQGLRLIYYSQIVNDFQKGDIAEGYSVSREKKESFPLTVTSAQKNPTAFYLCASSMWGDQPQHFGDGTRLSIL.

The CDR3 loop is CASSYSARVDTEAFF. The DNA of the CDR3 is TGTGCCAGCAGTTACTCTGCCAGGGTGGACACTGAAGCTTTCTTT. The chain recombines TRBV6-5 with TRBJ1-1, with a tentative D call TRBD1 (5 bases). CDR3 size: 15 residues. The V and J ends lost 0 bases and 3 bases respectively, with 11 bases between them. In germline, CDR1 is MNHEY, CDR2 SVGAGI.

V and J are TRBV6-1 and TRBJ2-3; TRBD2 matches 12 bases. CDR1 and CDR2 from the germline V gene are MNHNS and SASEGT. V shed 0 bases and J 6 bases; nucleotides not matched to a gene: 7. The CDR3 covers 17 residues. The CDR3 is CASSEALTSGSWDTQYF. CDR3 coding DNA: TGTGCCAGCAGTGAAGCGCTGACTAGCGGGAGCTGGGATACGCAGTATTTT.

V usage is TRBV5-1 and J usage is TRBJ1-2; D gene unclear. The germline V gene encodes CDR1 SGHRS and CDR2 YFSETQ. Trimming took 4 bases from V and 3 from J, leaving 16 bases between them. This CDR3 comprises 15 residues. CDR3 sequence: CASSHLLGLDYGYTF. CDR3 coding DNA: TGCGCCAGCAGCCACCTTCTGGGCCTGGACTATGGCTACACCTTC.

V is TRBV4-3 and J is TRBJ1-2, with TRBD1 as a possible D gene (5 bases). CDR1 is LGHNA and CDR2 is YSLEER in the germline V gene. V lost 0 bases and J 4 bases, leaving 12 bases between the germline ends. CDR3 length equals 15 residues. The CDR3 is CASSQDTRTGYGYTF. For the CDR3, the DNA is TGCGCCAGCAGCCAAGATACCCGTACAGGCTATGGCTACACCTTC.

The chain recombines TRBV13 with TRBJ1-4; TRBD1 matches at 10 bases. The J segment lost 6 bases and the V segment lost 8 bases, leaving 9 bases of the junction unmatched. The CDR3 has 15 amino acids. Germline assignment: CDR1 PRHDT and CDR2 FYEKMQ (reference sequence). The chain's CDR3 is CASHNRQGADEKLFF. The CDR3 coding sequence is TGTGCCAGCCATAACAGACAGGGGGCTGATGAAAAACTGTTTTTT.

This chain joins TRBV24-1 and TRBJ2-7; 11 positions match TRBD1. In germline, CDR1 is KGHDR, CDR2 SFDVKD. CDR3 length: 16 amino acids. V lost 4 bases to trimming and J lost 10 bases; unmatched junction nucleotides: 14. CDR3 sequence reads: CATSDQNAGDRGIQYF. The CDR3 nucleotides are TGTGCCACCAGTGACCAAAACGCTGGGGACAGGGGGATCCAGTACTTC.

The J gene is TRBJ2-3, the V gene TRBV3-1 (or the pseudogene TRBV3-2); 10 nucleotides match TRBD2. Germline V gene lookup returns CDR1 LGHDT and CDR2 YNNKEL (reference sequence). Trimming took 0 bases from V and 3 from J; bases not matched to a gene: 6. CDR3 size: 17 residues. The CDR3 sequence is CASSQEPAGGPTDTQYF. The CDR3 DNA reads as TGTGCCAGCAGCCAAGAGCCAGCGGGAGGGCCGACAGATACGCAGTATTTT.

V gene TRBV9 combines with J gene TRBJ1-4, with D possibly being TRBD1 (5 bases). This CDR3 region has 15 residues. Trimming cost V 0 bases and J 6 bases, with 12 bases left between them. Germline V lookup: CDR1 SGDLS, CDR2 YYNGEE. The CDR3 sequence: CASSVDSGRDEKLFF. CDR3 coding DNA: TGTGCCAGCAGCGTAGACTCGGGCAGGGATGAAAAACTGTTTTTT.

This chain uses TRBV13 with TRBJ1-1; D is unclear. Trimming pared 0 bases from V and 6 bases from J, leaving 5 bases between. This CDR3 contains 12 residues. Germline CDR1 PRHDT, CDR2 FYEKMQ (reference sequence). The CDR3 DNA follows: TGTGCCAGCAGCTTAGGCGGGGCTGAAGCTTTCTTT. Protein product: CASSLGGAEAFF.